The 20 T cell receptor beta chains in this list originate from one sample, sequenced in a study of high-grade serous ovarian cancer treatment subgroups. Sequencing used immunoSEQ multiplex PCR; TCRdb keeps in-frame clones, though not all of them. The table records thousands of clones, 60% to 80% of them present only once. Tumor samples were obtained before definitive surgery or chemotherapy. What was sequenced was tumor tissue. The source is a human donor with high-grade serous ovarian cancer.

Concerning this clone: A junction end diverges from the germline sequence, so it may reflect a read error. This sample also contains other DNA sequences that code for the same CDR3. The CDR3 loop reads CASSLGGDLTDTQYF. CDR3 bases: TGTGCCAGCAGCTTGGGCGGGGATCTCACAGATACGCAGTATTTT. This chain connects TRBV5-1 to TRBJ2-3; D is possibly TRBD2 (6 bases). The CDR3 runs to 15 residues. Germline lookup yields CDR1 SGHRS and CDR2 YFSETQ. The whole variable domain, filled in from reference TRBV5-1 and TRBJ2-3, reads KAGVTQTPRYLIKTRGQQVTLSCSPISGHRSVSWYQQTPGQGLQFLFEYFSETQRNKGNFPGRFSGRQFSNSRSEMNVSTLELGDSALYLCASSLGGDLTDTQYFGPGTRLTVL.

V usage is TRBV30 and J usage is TRBJ2-5, with no clear D. This CDR3 is 11 amino acids long. V lost 0 bases and J lost 5, with 4 bases in between. Germline CDR1 GTSNPN, CDR2 SVGIG (reference sequence). The CDR3 here is CAWSVGETQYF. CDR3 nucleotides: TGTGCCTGGAGTGTAGGGGAGACCCAGTACTTC.

The chain combines TRBV18 with TRBJ1-1; tentative D call: TRBD1 (5 bases). V was trimmed by 6 bases and J by 5 bases, leaving 16 bases between them. This CDR3 contains 14 residues. Germline CDR1 KGHSH, CDR2 LQKENI. CDR3 bases: TGTGCCAGCTCGCGGGACTCCAAAGGGACTGAAGCTTTCTTT. This sequence encodes CASSRDSKGTEAFF.

The rearrangement joins TRBV2 to TRBJ2-5; 8 positions match TRBD1. The J call is in doubt because the DNA end fits TRBJ2-7 better. CDR1 and CDR2 from the germline V gene are SNHLY and FYNNEI. The CDR3 covers 13 residues. CDR3 sequence (DNA): TGTGCCAGCAGTGTGACAGGGGCAGGCGAGCAGTACTTC. Its protein product is CASSVTGAGEQYF.

V is TRBV19 and J is TRBJ2-6; possible D gene TRBD1, 6 bases. V lost 4 bases to trimming and J lost 1 base, with 11 bases between them. This CDR3 spans 16 amino acids. Per germline, CDR1 LNHDA and CDR2 SQIVND (reference sequence). DNA for the CDR3: TGTGCCAGTAGTAGAAACAGGGAATCTGGGGCCAACGTCCTGACTTTC. Translated: CASSRNRESGANVLTF.

The chain has TRBV5-4 and TRBJ2-5; 9 nucleotides match TRBD1. This CDR3 region has 14 residues. The germline CDR1 and CDR2 sequences are SGHNT and YYREEE (reference sequence). Trimming took 3 bases from V and 4 from J; bases not matched to a gene: 4. The chain's CDR3 is CASSSGTGSETQYF. CDR3 nucleotide sequence: TGTGCCAGCAGCTCCGGGACAGGGTCAGAGACCCAGTACTTC.

The chain joins TRBV4-3 to TRBJ2-3; tentatively, D is TRBD2 (5 bases). V lost 1 base to trimming and J lost 2 bases, with 7 bases between them. There are 14 residues in the CDR3. Germline loops: CDR1 LGHNA, CDR2 YSLEER. Here the CDR3 DNA reads TGCGCCAGCAGCCAAGCGACTACCACAGATACGCAGTATTTT. This sequence encodes CASSQATTTDTQYF.

The gene calls are TRBV29-1 and TRBJ1-2, with TRBD1 matching 11 bases. V shed 7 bases and J 7 bases; nucleotides not matched to a gene: 11. The CDR3 consists of 14 residues. Per the germline V gene, CDR1 is SQVTM and CDR2 is ANQGSEA. CDR3 residues: CSAQKGQGERGYTF. The CDR3 DNA sequence: TGCAGCGCCCAAAAGGGACAGGGGGAGCGTGGCTACACCTTC. The complete variable domain, with remaining parts taken from reference TRBV29-1 and TRBJ1-2, reads SAVISQKPSRDICQRGTSLTIQCQVDSQVTMMFWYRQQPGQSLTLIATANQGSEATYESGFVIDKFPISRPNLTFSTLTVSNMSPEDSSIYLCSAQKGQGERGYTFGSGTRLTVV.

This chain connects TRBV27 to TRBJ1-6, with TRBD1 as a possible D gene (6 bases). V lost 7 bases, J lost 4 bases, and 14 bases lay in between. The V gene's germline CDR1 is MNHEY and CDR2 SMNVEV (reference sequence). This CDR3 spans 15 amino acids. CDR3 DNA sequence: TGTGCCAGCAAAAGTTGGACAGTTTATAATTCACCCCTCCACTTT. It yields the protein CASKSWTVYNSPLHF.

J is TRBJ1-5 and V is TRBV6-1; D possibly corresponds to TRBD1 (5 bases). This CDR3 is built from 15 residues. Germline lookup yields CDR1 MNHNS and CDR2 SASEGT. V lost 8 bases, J lost 1 base, and 15 bases lay in between. The CDR3 DNA follows: TGTGCCAGCTTATACCGGGGGGGGAGCAATCAGCCCCAGCATTTT. Amino acid sequence: CASLYRGGSNQPQHF.

The rearrangement links TRBV5-1 to TRBJ2-2; 8 bases align to TRBD1. The CDR3 totals 15 residues. V trimming: 3 bases; J trimming: 7 bases; junction bases outside the gene matches: 8. Germline V lookup: CDR1 SGHRS, CDR2 YFSETQ. CDR3 in amino acids: CASSSDRGVGGELFF. In DNA, the CDR3 is TGCGCCAGCAGCTCTGACAGGGGAGTGGGCGGGGAGCTGTTTTTT.

This clone was picked up a small number of times. The chain uses TRBV29-1 and TRBJ1-1; 7 positions agree with TRBD1. Germline assignment: CDR1 SQVTM and CDR2 ANQGSEA. Losses at the gene ends were 7 bases for V and 4 bases for J; bases not matched to a gene: 12. The CDR3 is made up of 14 amino acids. Written as DNA, the CDR3 is TGCAGCGCTCCTCACACAGGGGTCGGCACTGAAGCTTTCTTT. It is translated as CSAPHTGVGTEAFF.

The chain combines TRBV4-3 with TRBJ2-1, with 10 bases lining up with TRBD2. The CDR3 consists of 16 residues. In germline, CDR1 is LGHNA, CDR2 YSLEER. The junction had 7 bases not matched to a gene; V was cut back by 0 bases and J by 8 bases. The CDR3 loop is CASSQDKRGGRYEQFF. CDR3 sequence (DNA): TGCGCCAGCAGCCAAGATAAGCGGGGGGGCAGGTATGAGCAGTTCTTC.

This clone was seen just once. The rearrangement links TRBV5-4 to TRBJ2-7; D is possibly TRBD1 or TRBD2 (5 bases each). The germline V gene encodes CDR1 SGHNT and CDR2 YYREEE (reference sequence). Trimming took off 2 bases at V and 5 bases at J, with 20 bases between the two ends. The CDR3 runs to 16 residues. In DNA form, the CDR3 reads TGTGCCAGCAGCTTAATGGGGACCAGACCTCCGCACGAGCAGTACTTC. Protein sequence: CASSLMGTRPPHEQYF.

The gene calls are TRBV19 and TRBJ1-5; no clear D gene. This CDR3 has 13 residues. V dropped 2 bases and J dropped 6 bases, with 8 bases sitting between them. Per germline, CDR1 LNHDA and CDR2 SQIVND (reference sequence). The CDR3: CASSILARQPQHF. The CDR3 nucleotides read TGTGCCAGTAGTATATTGGCACGTCAGCCCCAGCATTTT.

This chain connects TRBV7-4 to TRBJ2-7; TRBD2 agrees at 7 bases. The CDR3 covers 13 residues. Per the germline V gene, CDR1 is SGHVT and CDR2 is SQSDAQ. V lost 5 bases, J lost 6 bases, and 7 bases stayed unmatched. This CDR3 reads CASSPRGGFEQYF. In nucleotides, the CDR3 is TGTGCCAGCAGCCCCCGGGGAGGGTTCGAGCAGTACTTC.

The V gene is TRBV7-9, the J gene TRBJ1-5; TRBD1 matches at 9 bases. The CDR3 is made up of 17 amino acids. The germline V gene has CDR1 SEHNR and CDR2 FQNEAQ (reference sequence). Trimming removed 5 bases from V and 5 bases from J; junction bases left unmatched: 13. CDR3 sequence: CASSPGKRDRDDQPQHF. CDR3 in DNA: TGTGCCAGCAGCCCAGGAAAGAGGGACAGGGACGATCAGCCCCAGCATTTT. Combining the CDR3 with reference TRBV7-9 and TRBJ1-5 gives the whole variable domain DTGVSQNPRHKITKRGQNVTFRCDPISEHNRLYWYRQTLGQGPEFLTYFQNEAQLEKSRLLSDRFSAERPKGSFSTLEIQRTEQGDSAMYLCASSPGKRDRDDQPQHFGDGTRLSIL.

This clone was observed a handful of times. This sequence joins TRBV6-6 and TRBJ1-1, with D perhaps matching TRBD1 (6 bases). The ends were cut back, 5 bases at V and 5 bases at J, with 6 bases in the middle. The CDR3 has 11 residues. Germline CDR1 is MNHNY and CDR2 is SVGAGI (reference sequence). This chain's CDR3 is CASSDRTEAFF. CDR3 nucleotide sequence: TGTGCCAGCAGTGACAGGACTGAAGCTTTCTTT.

A few counts support this clone. The chain has TRBV7-9 and TRBJ1-1; the D gene is possibly TRBD1 (5 bases). The germline V gene has CDR1 SEHNR and CDR2 FQNEAQ (reference sequence). The V end lost 8 bases, the J end lost 1 base, and 11 bases lay between the germline ends. The CDR3 spans 13 residues. CDR3 DNA: TGTGCCAGCCGCAATCAGGGGAACACTGAAGCTTTCTTT. It translates to CASRNQGNTEAFF.

This chain joins TRBV7-8 and TRBJ2-6; tentatively, D is TRBD1 or TRBD2 (6 bases each). CDR1 and CDR2 (germline): SGHVS, FQNEAQ. Trimming cost V 5 bases and J 0 bases, with 14 bases left between them. CDR3 length: 17 amino acids. In DNA, the CDR3 is TGTGCCAGCAGCGCACGGACAGCGGGCTCTGGGGCCAACGTCCTGACTTTC. Translation: CASSARTAGSGANVLTF.